These 30 T cell receptor beta chains came from one sample sequenced in a study of blood T cell repertoires in COVID-19. TCRdb's table, derived via immunoSEQ multiplex PCR, lists solely in-frame clones and lacks some. The repertoire holds roughly 200,000 clones, with under 90% as singletons. Sequences were obtained from peripheral blood. The receptors originated from a person between 65 and 79 years old with COVID-19, enrolled during active disease.

This clone was seen ten or more times. The chain recombines TRBV6-2 or TRBV6-3 with TRBJ1-5; D unclear. Trimming left V 2 bases short and J 6 bases short, with 11 bases between. The germline gives CDR1 MNHEY, CDR2 SVGEGT. The CDR3 has 14 residues. CDR3 nucleotide sequence: TGTGCCAGCAGTTACCCTGGTTTCAGTCAGCCCCAGCATTTT. This gives the protein CASSYPGFSQPQHF.

V is TRBV25-1 and J is TRBJ1-4; 9 nucleotides agree with TRBD1. J was trimmed by 7 bases and V by 4 bases; bases with no gene match: 10. Germline CDR1 reads MGHDK; CDR2 reads SYGVNS. CDR3 length: 16 residues. CDR3 region: CASSGSTGGSGEKLFF. CDR3 bases: TGTGCCAGCAGTGGGTCAACAGGGGGCTCGGGTGAAAAACTGTTTTTT.

The chain carries TRBV28 and TRBJ1-6; TRBD1 matches at 8 bases. This CDR3 is built from 13 residues. V shed 6 bases, J shed 9 bases, and the junction held 4 bases outside the gene matches. Looked up from germline, CDR1 is MDHEN and CDR2 is SYDVKM. The CDR3 nucleotides are TGTGCCAGCAGGGACAGGGTAACTTCACCCCTCCACTTT. Translation: CASRDRVTSPLHF.

DNA of the CDR3: TGCGCCAGCAGCCTAGTTAACTATGGCTACACCTTC. This sequence encodes CASSLVNYGYTF. The rearrangement joins TRBV4-1 to TRBJ1-2, with D unclear. Trimming removed 4 bases at V and 1 base at J, with 4 bases between. The CDR3 runs 12 residues. Germline CDR1 is MGHRA and CDR2 is YSYEKL.

This clone was picked up a small number of times. The gene calls are TRBV3-1 (or the pseudogene TRBV3-2) and TRBJ2-5, with 7 bases matching TRBD1. V lost 1 base and J lost 3; bases outside the gene matches: 8. CDR3 length: 16 amino acids. The V gene's germline CDR1 is LGHDT and CDR2 YNNKEL (reference sequence). The CDR3 protein is CASSQVGRTGKETQYF. The CDR3 DNA follows: TGTGCCAGCAGCCAAGTCGGACGGACAGGAAAAGAGACCCAGTACTTC.

A few counts support this clone. The chain carries TRBV5-8 and TRBJ2-1; no firm D call. The CDR3 runs 15 residues. V lost 5 bases, J lost 7 bases, and 19 bases lay in between. The germline V gene encodes CDR1 SGHTS and CDR2 YDEGEE. CDR3 residues: CASRKGEVGRNEQFF. The CDR3 DNA reads as TGTGCCAGCAGAAAAGGAGAGGTTGGTAGAAATGAGCAGTTCTTC.

The chain joins TRBV28 to TRBJ2-5; 9 bases agree with TRBD1. The length of the CDR3 is 15 residues. CDR1 and CDR2 from the germline V gene are MDHEN and SYDVKM. With 6 bases clipped from V and 3 bases from J, the junction kept 8 bases outside the gene matches. As DNA, the CDR3 is TGTGCCAGCAGCACCTTGGGACAGGGCGAAGAGACCCAGTACTTC. It yields the protein CASSTLGQGEETQYF.

This clone was observed once. This chain uses TRBV28 with TRBJ2-2; D is unresolved. The CDR3 sequence is 13 residues long. Germline loops: CDR1 MDHEN, CDR2 SYDVKM. V lost 0 bases and J lost 8, with 7 bases in between. CDR3 nucleotides: TGTGCCAGCAGTTTATGGAGCTTTGGGGAGCTGTTTTTT. It yields the protein CASSLWSFGELFF.

V gene TRBV5-1 combines with J gene TRBJ2-7; TRBD1 aligns across 10 bases. Germline V lookup: CDR1 SGHRS, CDR2 YFSETQ. The CDR3 has 15 amino acids. V was pared by 4 bases and J by 5 bases, with 9 bases of the junction left unmatched. DNA of the CDR3: TGCGCCAGCAGCCTCATAGGACAGGGGGTGGACGAGCAGTACTTC. This gives the protein CASSLIGQGVDEQYF.

This chain links TRBV28 with TRBJ2-7; D is unresolved. Trimming shortened V by 8 bases and J by 6 bases, and 17 bases separated the two germline ends. Germline V gene sequence: CDR1 MDHEN, CDR2 SYDVKM. The CDR3 loop spans 13 amino acids. The CDR3 loop reads CASSRRLWVEQYF. As DNA, the CDR3 is TGTGCCAGCTCGAGGCGGTTATGGGTCGAGCAGTACTTC. The full variable domain, rest sourced from reference TRBV28 and TRBJ2-7, is DVKVTQSSRYLVKRTGEKVFLECVQDMDHENMFWYRQDPGLGLRLIYFSYDVKMKEKGDIPEGYSVSREKKERFSLILESASTNQTSMYLCASSRRLWVEQYFGPGTRLTVT.

This clone turned up a few times. The rearrangement links TRBV27 to TRBJ1-5; no clear D gene. The CDR3 consists of 14 residues. V lost 5 bases and J lost 1, with 9 bases in between. Germline V gene lookup returns CDR1 MNHEY and CDR2 SMNVEV (reference sequence). CDR3 coding DNA: TGTGCCAGCAGTCAACTCCGGAGCAATCAGCCCCAGCATTTT. This translates into CASSQLRSNQPQHF.

V and J are TRBV2 and TRBJ1-6, with D possibly matching TRBD1 (6 bases). The CDR3 contains 14 residues. Between the trimmed V and J ends, which lost 4 bases and 10 bases, there was a span of 14 bases. The germline CDR1 and CDR2 sequences are SNHLY and FYNNEI. CDR3 DNA sequence: TGTGCCAGCAGTGCGAGACAGGACGGCTCACCCCTCCACTTT. Translating it yields CASSARQDGSPLHF.

V and J are TRBV28 and TRBJ2-7; D is perhaps TRBD2 (5 bases). Germline V gene lookup returns CDR1 MDHEN and CDR2 SYDVKM. The CDR3 length is 15 residues. The V end was cut by 5 bases, the J end by 0 bases, with 14 bases between. The CDR3 here is CASSPSGPSSYEQYF. The DNA for the CDR3 is TGTGCCAGCAGTCCGAGCGGACCGAGCTCCTACGAGCAGTACTTC.

This clone appeared once. V is TRBV7-6 and J is TRBJ2-7; tentatively, D is TRBD2 (6 bases). Germline assignment: CDR1 SGHVS and CDR2 FNYEAQ. Trimming pared 5 bases from V and 0 bases from J, leaving 14 bases between. This CDR3 has 15 amino acids. CDR3 in DNA: TGTGCCAGCAGCCCCACTCGGGAGAGCTCCTACGAGCAGTACTTC. Translated, it gives CASSPTRESSYEQYF.

The genes are TRBV19 and TRBJ2-7; the match to TRBD2 covers 10 bases. Germline values: CDR1 LNHDA, CDR2 SQIVND (reference sequence). Unmatched junction bases numbered 8, after V lost 8 bases and J lost 4 bases. CDR3 length: 14 residues. The CDR3 coding sequence is TGTGCCAGTTCCTCTTCTAGCGGGGGTTACGAGCAGTACTTC. It encodes CASSSSSGGYEQYF.

In this sample, this clone turned up once. V gene TRBV30 combines with J gene TRBJ1-1; TRBD1 matches 8 bases. Looked up from germline, CDR1 is GTSNPN and CDR2 is SVGIG (reference sequence). Trimming removed 0 bases from V and 11 bases from J; junction bases left unmatched: 8. This CDR3 is built from 13 residues. CDR3 nucleotides: TGTGCCTGGAGTGTACAGGTGGACAGGGCCGCTTTCTTT. It yields the protein CAWSVQVDRAAFF.

This clone was picked up one time. Germline is not matched at one junction end, which may reflect a read error. The chain carries TRBV7-9 and TRBJ1-2; the D is unclear. CDR3 size: 11 residues. The germline gives CDR1 SEHNR, CDR2 FQNEAQ (reference sequence). For the CDR3, the DNA is TGTGCCAGCAGCCCCCAGGCTGGCCACACCTTC. Encoded protein: CASSPQAGHTF.

This sequence joins TRBV6-2 or TRBV6-3 and TRBJ1-1; 9 nucleotides agree with TRBD1. V was pared by 5 bases and J by 6 bases, with 10 bases of the junction left unmatched. The CDR3 is 15 residues long. Germline loops: CDR1 MNHEY, CDR2 SVGEGT. CDR3: CASSPLGQGVSEAFF. CDR3 sequence (DNA): TGTGCCAGCAGTCCACTGGGACAGGGAGTGTCTGAAGCTTTCTTT.

This clone was seen a single time. The chain is built from TRBV27 and TRBJ1-4; D unresolved. CDR1 and CDR2 from the germline V gene are MNHEY and SMNVEV (reference sequence). The CDR3 length is 14 residues. Trimming took 5 bases from V and 8 from J, leaving 15 bases between them. CDR3 DNA: TGTGCCAGCAGTCTCAGCGGGCCTCGCGAAAAACTGTTTTTT. Its translation: CASSLSGPREKLFF.

This clone was counted between two and nine times. The V and J genes are TRBV5-6 and TRBJ2-7, with 8 bases lining up with TRBD1. Trimming at V came to 5 bases and at J to 0 bases, leaving 7 bases not matched to a gene. Germline V gene sequence: CDR1 SGHDT, CDR2 YYEEEE. The CDR3 sequence is 15 residues long. This CDR3 is CASSLLGQGSYEQYF. CDR3 sequence (DNA): TGTGCCAGCAGTTTACTCGGACAGGGCTCCTACGAGCAGTACTTC. The full variable domain, with the rest looked up from reference TRBV5-6 and TRBJ2-7, is DAGVTQSPTHLIKTRGQQVTLRCSPKSGHDTVSWYQQALGQGPQFIFQYYEEEERQRGNFPDRFSGHQFPNYSSELNVNALLLGDSALYLCASSLLGQGSYEQYFGPGTRLTVT.

The rearrangement uses TRBV5-4 and TRBJ2-2; 7 nucleotides match TRBD2. The germline V gene has CDR1 SGHNT and CDR2 YYREEE (reference sequence). Losses at the gene ends were 1 base for V and 4 bases for J; bases not matched to a gene: 7. CDR3 size: 16 residues. For the CDR3, the DNA is TGTGCCAGCAGCTTGCCCATCGGGGGGTCCACCGGGGAGCTGTTTTTT. Amino acid sequence: CASSLPIGGSTGELFF.

This sequence joins TRBV27 and TRBJ1-1, with a tentative D call TRBD1 (6 bases). Germline V CDR1 and CDR2: MNHEY, SMNVEV (reference sequence). Trimming removed 6 bases from V and 6 bases from J, with 26 bases in between. This CDR3 region has 17 residues. The CDR3 bases are TGTGCCAGCAGCCTCATCCCCGACAGGTTTGTATACTCTGAAGCTTTCTTT. The encoded protein is CASSLIPDRFVYSEAFF.

The V gene is TRBV6-1, the J gene TRBJ1-4; TRBD1 matches at 7 bases. This CDR3 is 16 amino acids long. Germline CDR1 is MNHNS and CDR2 is SASEGT. Unmatched junction bases numbered 6, after V lost 0 bases and J lost 5 bases. CDR3 sequence (DNA): TGTGCCAGCAGTGAAGCCACGGACAGGATAAATGAAAAACTGTTTTTT. This translates into CASSEATDRINEKLFF.

This chain links TRBV19 with TRBJ2-7; 14 bases are shared with TRBD2. The CDR3 is 15 residues long. The V gene's germline CDR1 is LNHDA and CDR2 SQIVND (reference sequence). With V trimmed by 9 bases and J by 5 bases, 9 bases remained unmatched. For the CDR3, the DNA is TGTGCCAGCAGGACTAGCGGGGGGATGATCGACGAGCAGTACTTC. Encoded protein: CASRTSGGMIDEQYF.

This chain connects TRBV13 to TRBJ2-2; 10 bases align to TRBD1. V dropped 6 bases and J dropped 3; count of bases not matched to a gene: 7. The CDR3 has 16 residues. CDR1 and CDR2 (germline): PRHDT, FYEKMQ (reference sequence). CDR3 residues: CASSRGGTGDTGELFF. The CDR3 nucleotides read TGTGCCAGCAGTCGCGGTGGGACAGGGGACACCGGGGAGCTGTTTTTT. Drawing the rest from reference TRBV13 and TRBJ2-2, the complete variable domain is AAGVIQSPRHLIKEKRETATLKCYPIPRHDTVYWYQQGPGQDPQFLISFYEKMQSDKGSIPDRFSAQQFSDYHSELNMSSLELGDSALYFCASSRGGTGDTGELFFGEGSRLTVL.

The V call is TRBV11-2, the J call TRBJ2-7; TRBD1 aligns across 7 bases. The germline gives CDR1 SGHAT, CDR2 FQNNGV. V was clipped by 6 bases and J by 2 bases; unmatched bases: 7. This CDR3 comprises 14 residues. As DNA, the CDR3 is TGTGCCAGCAGAGTTACAGGGGCCACCTACGAGCAGTACTTC. Protein product: CASRVTGATYEQYF.

This sequence joins TRBV6-6 and TRBJ1-6; 12 nucleotides align to TRBD1. CDR3 length equals 16 residues. J lost 7 bases, V lost 6 bases, and 7 bases had no gene match. Germline V CDR1 and CDR2: MNHNY, SVGAGI (reference sequence). The CDR3, as DNA: TGTGCCAGCAGCCCGGGACAGGGGGCTCGAAATTCACCCCTCCACTTT. Translated: CASSPGQGARNSPLHF.

The chain carries TRBV12-5 and TRBJ2-2; 10 nucleotides align to TRBD1. The CDR3 loop spans 15 amino acids. CDR1 and CDR2 (germline): LGHNT, FRNRAP. J gave up 5 bases and V 5 bases, and 5 bases lay outside the gene matches. The CDR3 DNA sequence: TGTGCTAGTGGTCTGTGGGACAGGGGAACCGGGGAGCTGTTTTTT. Amino acids: CASGLWDRGTGELFF.

The rearrangement uses TRBV18 and TRBJ2-7, with D possibly being TRBD2 (6 bases). The CDR3 spans 15 residues. The germline V gene encodes CDR1 KGHSH and CDR2 LQKENI. V was clipped by 3 bases and J by 0 bases, with 12 bases between them. The CDR3 here is CASSPPGGGSYEQYF. The CDR3 coding sequence is TGTGCCAGCTCACCCCCTGGGGGAGGCTCCTACGAGCAGTACTTC.

This clone came up once. The J gene is TRBJ2-4, the V gene TRBV3-1 (or the pseudogene TRBV3-2); maybe TRBD1 (5 bases). The germline gives CDR1 LGHDT, CDR2 YNNKEL (reference sequence). Trimming removed 2 bases from V and 4 bases from J, with 9 bases in between. The CDR3 totals 14 residues. CDR3 DNA sequence: TGTGCCAGCAGCCAAACAGGCAAGAAAAACATTCAGTACTTC. Translation gives CASSQTGKKNIQYF.